The table lists the clone carrying this TCR beta chain with many counts. These data belong to a study of T cells in Graves' hyperthyroidism and ophthalmopathy. The CDR3 spans 16 residues. Germline CDR1 SGHAT, CDR2 FQNNGV. Unmatched junction bases numbered 9, after V lost 5 bases and J lost 2 bases. There were TCR beta CDR3 regions amplified from RNA transcripts. During a first-round RT-PCR of the TCR CDR3, the HTBI primer set was used. From the multiplex PCR reads, TCRdb called clonotypes with MiXCR, one entry per CDR3 protein. The sample has under 750,000 distinct CDR3 sequences, 15% to 20% seen once.

The sequenced material came from blood. The chain is built from TRBV11-2 and TRBJ2-3, with TRBD2 matching 8 bases. This receptor was obtained from a woman in her forties or fifties with Graves' hyperthyroidism that later progressed to Graves' ophthalmopathy. CDR3 protein: CASSRRSGGVTDTQYF. The CDR3 DNA reads as TGTGCCAGCAGCCGCCGCTCGGGGGGGGTCACAGATACGCAGTATTTT. The full variable domain, completed using reference TRBV11-2 and TRBJ2-3, is EAGVAQSPRYKIIEKRQSVAFWCNPISGHATLYWYQQILGQGPKLLIQFQNNGVVDDSQLPKDRFSAERLKGVDSTLKIQPAKLEDSAVYLCASSRRSGGVTDTQYFGPGTRLTVL.